This T cell receptor (beta chain) is from a study of chemoradiotherapy in HPV16-positive cancers. Across the study: A couple of HPV16-positive patients' cells yielded candidate HPV-specific clones and common motifs. Points from the study as a whole: During treatment, candidate HPV-specific clones and E7-related motifs expanded in tumor.

TCRdb's copy holds only in-frame clones and misses some; the assay was immunoSEQ multiplex PCR. Of about 7,500 clones listed, about two thirds are singletons. Repeated repertoire sampling spanned the course of chemoradiotherapy. Trimming removed 1 base at V and 0 bases at J, with 10 bases between. The CDR3 runs to 16 residues. Germline V gene lookup returns CDR1 LNHDA and CDR2 SQIVND (reference sequence). This clone was seen a handful of times. Its matching antigen is unknown. The sample consisted of tumor tissue, taken from a patient who underwent chemoradiotherapy. This chain joins TRBV19 and TRBJ1-5; D possibly corresponds to TRBD1 (5 bases). The sequence came from a human donor with HPV-associated anogenital cancer. CDR3 nucleotide sequence: TGTGCCAGTAGTATAGCGGGACGGACTAGCAATCAGCCCCAGCATTTT. Amino acid sequence: CASSIAGRTSNQPQHF.